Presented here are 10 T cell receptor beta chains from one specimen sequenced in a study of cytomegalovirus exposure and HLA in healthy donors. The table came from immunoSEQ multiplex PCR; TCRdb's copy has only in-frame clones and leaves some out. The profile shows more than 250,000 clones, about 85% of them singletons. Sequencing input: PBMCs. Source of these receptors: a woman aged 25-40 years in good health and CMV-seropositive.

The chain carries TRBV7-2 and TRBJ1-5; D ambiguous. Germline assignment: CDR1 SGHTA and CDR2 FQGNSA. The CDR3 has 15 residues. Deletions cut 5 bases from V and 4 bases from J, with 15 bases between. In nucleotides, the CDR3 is TGTGCCAGCAGCCACTCGACGCGGAAAAATCAGCCCCAGCATTTT. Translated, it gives CASSHSTRKNQPQHF.

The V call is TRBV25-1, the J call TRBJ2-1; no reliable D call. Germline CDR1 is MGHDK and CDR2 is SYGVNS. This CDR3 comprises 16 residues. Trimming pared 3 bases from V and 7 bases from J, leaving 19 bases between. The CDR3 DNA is TGTGCCAGCAGTGATGGGGTCACTCAAGCGTCTAATGAGCAGTTCTTC. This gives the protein CASSDGVTQASNEQFF.

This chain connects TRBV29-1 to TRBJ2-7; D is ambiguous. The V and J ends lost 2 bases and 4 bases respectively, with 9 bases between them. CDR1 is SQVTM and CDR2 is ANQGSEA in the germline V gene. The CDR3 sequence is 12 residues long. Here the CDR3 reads CSVEITSYEQYF. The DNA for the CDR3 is TGCAGCGTTGAAATCACTTCATACGAGCAGTACTTC.

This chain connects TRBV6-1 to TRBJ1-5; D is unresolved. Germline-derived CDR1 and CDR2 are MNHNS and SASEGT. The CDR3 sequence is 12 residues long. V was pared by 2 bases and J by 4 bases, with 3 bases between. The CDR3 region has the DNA TGTGCCAGCAGTGAACGGAATCAGCCCCAGCATTTT. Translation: CASSERNQPQHF.

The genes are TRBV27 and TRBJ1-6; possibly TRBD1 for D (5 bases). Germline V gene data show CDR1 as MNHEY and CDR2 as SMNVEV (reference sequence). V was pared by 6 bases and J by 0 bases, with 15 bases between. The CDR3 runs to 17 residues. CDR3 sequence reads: CASRPGTVSSYNSPLHF. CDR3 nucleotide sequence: TGTGCCAGCAGACCGGGGACGGTCAGCTCCTATAATTCACCCCTCCACTTT.

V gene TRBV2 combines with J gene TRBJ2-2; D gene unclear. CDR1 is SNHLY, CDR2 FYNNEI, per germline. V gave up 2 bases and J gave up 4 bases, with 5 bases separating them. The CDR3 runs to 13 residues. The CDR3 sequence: CASSELGTGELFF. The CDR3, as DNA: TGTGCCAGCAGTGAATTAGGCACCGGGGAGCTGTTTTTT.

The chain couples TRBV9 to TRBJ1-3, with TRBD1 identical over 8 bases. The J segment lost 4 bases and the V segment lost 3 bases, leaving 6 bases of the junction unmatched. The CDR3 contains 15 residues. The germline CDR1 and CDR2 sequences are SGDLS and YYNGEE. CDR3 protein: CASSAPGTGGNTIYF. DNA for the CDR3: TGTGCCAGCAGCGCACCTGGGACAGGCGGAAACACCATATATTTT.

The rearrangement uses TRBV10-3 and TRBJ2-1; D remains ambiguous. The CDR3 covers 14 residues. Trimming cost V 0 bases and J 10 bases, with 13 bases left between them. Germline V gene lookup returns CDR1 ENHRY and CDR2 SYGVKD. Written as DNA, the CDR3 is TGTGCCATCAGTGAGTCGACGGCGGAGTTCGAGCAGTTCTTC. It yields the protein CAISESTAEFEQFF.

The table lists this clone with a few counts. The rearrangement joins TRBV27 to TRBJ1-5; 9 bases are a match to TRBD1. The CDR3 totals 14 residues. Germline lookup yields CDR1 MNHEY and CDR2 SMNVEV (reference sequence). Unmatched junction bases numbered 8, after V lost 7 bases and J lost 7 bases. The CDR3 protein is CASKPGQGRQPQHF. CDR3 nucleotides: TGTGCCAGCAAACCGGGACAGGGTAGGCAGCCCCAGCATTTT.

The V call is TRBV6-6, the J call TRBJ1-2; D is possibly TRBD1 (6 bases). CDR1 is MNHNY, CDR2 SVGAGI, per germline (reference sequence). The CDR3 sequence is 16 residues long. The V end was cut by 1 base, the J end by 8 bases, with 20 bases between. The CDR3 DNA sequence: TGTGCCAGCAGTTACTACGGCAGGGGCTCGCTGGAGGGCTACACCTTC. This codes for CASSYYGRGSLEGYTF.